Following are 15 T cell receptor beta chains from one sample sequenced in a study of T-cell memory formation after mild COVID-19. MiXCR, run by TCRdb on the 5' RACE reads, gives a single entry per CDR3 protein. In the table there are about 350,000 distinct CDR3 sequences, roughly 13% of which are singletons. The material sequenced was PBMCs or a T cell subset sorted from them (not recorded which). The receptors come from a young man who had mild COVID-19 (a few samples of this study predate the infection). Cell type and time point are not known.

V is TRBV20-1 and J is TRBJ2-3, with 13 bases fitting TRBD2. V was clipped by 2 bases and J by 4 bases; unmatched bases: 6. Germline CDR1 is DFQATT and CDR2 is SNEGSKA (reference sequence). The CDR3 has 16 residues. The CDR3 spells CSARKLAGGPADTQYF. CDR3 DNA: TGCAGTGCTAGAAAACTAGCGGGGGGGCCCGCAGATACGCAGTATTTT.

The chain couples TRBV11-1 to TRBJ2-1; D is tentatively TRBD1 or TRBD2 (5 bases each). Trimming cost V 5 bases and J 0 bases, with 11 bases left between them. The CDR3 runs to 15 residues. From germline, CDR1 is SGHAT and CDR2 FQDESV (reference sequence). CDR3 protein: CASSSWGSSYNEQFF. The CDR3, as DNA: TGTGCCAGCAGCAGTTGGGGGAGCTCCTACAATGAGCAGTTCTTC. Based on the CDR3 plus reference TRBV11-1 and TRBJ2-1, the full variable domain is EAEVAQSPRYKITEKSQAVAFWCDPISGHATLYWYRQILGQGPELLVQFQDESVVDDSQLPKDRFSAERLKGVDSTLKIQPAELGDSAMYLCASSSWGSSYNEQFFGPGTRLTVL.

Ten or more counts support this clonotype. CDR3 region: CASSLGQVLNSPLHF. Here the CDR3 DNA reads TGTGCCAGCAGCCTGGGACAGGTTCTCAATTCACCCCTCCACTTT. The gene calls are TRBV6-6 and TRBJ1-6; 8 bases align to TRBD1. V shed 6 bases, J shed 7 bases, and the junction held 8 bases outside the gene matches. Germline-derived CDR1 and CDR2 are MNHNY and SVGAGI (reference sequence). The CDR3 is made up of 15 amino acids.

This chain links TRBV11-1 with TRBJ2-5; no clear D. Germline V lookup: CDR1 SGHAT, CDR2 FQDESV (reference sequence). This CDR3 contains 13 residues. Trimming pared 5 bases from V and 7 bases from J, leaving 14 bases between. This chain's CDR3 is CASSLTGDGTQYF. CDR3 coding DNA: TGTGCCAGCAGCCTAACTGGGGATGGGACCCAGTACTTC.

The V call is TRBV5-5, the J call TRBJ2-3, with 7 bases that match TRBD1. The CDR3 has 14 residues. CDR1 SGHKS and CDR2 YYEKEE come from the germline V gene (reference sequence). V lost 3 bases, J lost 1 base, and 2 bases stayed unmatched. The CDR3 loop is CASSWGTGTDTQYF. The CDR3 DNA is TGTGCCAGCAGCTGGGGGACAGGCACAGATACGCAGTATTTT.

V is TRBV25-1 and J is TRBJ2-5; 10 bases match TRBD2. Per the germline V gene, CDR1 is MGHDK and CDR2 is SYGVNS. Trimming took 6 bases from V and 5 from J; bases not matched to a gene: 6. The CDR3 runs 14 residues. Here the CDR3 DNA reads TGTGCCAGCAGCAGACTAGCGGGTCACGAGACCCAGTACTTC. This gives the protein CASSRLAGHETQYF.

This chain links TRBV10-3 with TRBJ2-5; 8 nucleotides line up with TRBD2. V gave up 4 bases and J gave up 2 bases; unmatched junction bases: 9. Germline CDR1 and CDR2: ENHRY and SYGVKD. The CDR3 has 16 amino acids. The DNA of the CDR3 is TGTGCCATCAGTGGATCTCGGGCGGGGGGACAAGAGACCCAGTACTTC. As protein: CAISGSRAGGQETQYF.

Remarks on this clonotype: The junction shows a germline mismatch at one end, possibly a read error. The chain uses TRBV5-6 and TRBJ1-5; D gene ambiguous. There are 12 residues in the CDR3. Germline CDR1 is SGHDT and CDR2 is YYEEEE. The CDR3 DNA reads as TGTGCCAGCAGCCGATCTGGGAGACAATGGAATTTT. Translating it yields CASSRSGRQWNF.

This clonotype turned up a few times. The chain combines TRBV12-3 or TRBV12-4 with TRBJ1-2; D unclear. V was clipped by 6 bases and J by 0 bases, with 11 bases between them. The CDR3 extends over 14 amino acids. The CDR3 sequence: CASSPHPSNYGYTF. In DNA, the CDR3 is TGTGCCAGCAGCCCGCACCCGTCTAACTATGGCTACACCTTC.

This rearrangement joins TRBV5-1 to TRBJ2-4; 7 nucleotides agree with TRBD2. The CDR3 runs to 20 residues. Germline V gene lookup returns CDR1 SGHRS and CDR2 YFSETQ. After removal of 4 bases from V and 0 bases from J, the junction contained 19 bases not matched to a gene. This CDR3 is CASSPVLRGTQLVAKNIQYF. CDR3 nucleotide sequence: TGCGCCAGCAGCCCCGTCTTGCGGGGGACCCAACTCGTAGCCAAAAACATTCAGTACTTC.

This clonotype occurred a few times. The chain is built from TRBV20-1 and TRBJ2-3; TRBD2 matches at 9 bases. In germline, CDR1 is DFQATT, CDR2 SNEGSKA (reference sequence). The CDR3 loop spans 15 amino acids. Trimming took 2 bases from V and 6 from J; bases not matched to a gene: 9. CDR3 DNA: TGCAGTGCTAGAACGCCGGGACTAGCAGGGGATACGCAGTATTTT. Translated: CSARTPGLAGDTQYF.

The chain combines TRBV3-1 with TRBJ2-7; D is ambiguous. The CDR3 has 13 residues. The germline gives CDR1 LGHDT, CDR2 YNNKEL (reference sequence). V was pared by 4 bases and J by 3 bases, with 10 bases between. CDR3: CASSRAPNYEQYF. CDR3 bases: TGTGCCAGCAGCCGGGCCCCGAACTACGAGCAGTACTTC.

This clonotype was observed at least ten times. The V call is TRBV28, the J call TRBJ1-5; D is possibly TRBD1 (5 bases). This CDR3 comprises 12 residues. Germline V gene sequence: CDR1 MDHEN, CDR2 SYDVKM. Trimming shortened V by 7 bases and J by 9 bases, and 13 bases separated the two germline ends. The CDR3 region is CASTSGGLPQHF. The CDR3 DNA reads as TGTGCCAGCACCTCGGGGGGGTTGCCCCAGCATTTT.

This chain connects TRBV4-2 to TRBJ2-5; 11 bases map to TRBD2. The CDR3 has 15 amino acids. J lost 5 bases, V lost 1 base, and 3 bases had no gene match. The germline gives CDR1 LGHNA, CDR2 YNFKEQ. This CDR3 reads CASSQGSGGAETQYF. The CDR3 DNA is TGTGCCAGCAGCCAAGGTAGCGGGGGGGCGGAGACCCAGTACTTC.

Many counts were recorded for this clonotype. The chain recombines TRBV6-5 with TRBJ2-7; tentatively, D is TRBD1 (6 bases). CDR1 MNHEY and CDR2 SVGAGI come from the germline V gene. Trimming pared 0 bases from V and 2 bases from J, leaving 11 bases between. There are 15 residues in the CDR3. The CDR3 region is CASSYSLDSAYEQYF. The CDR3 coding sequence is TGTGCCAGCAGTTACTCCCTGGACAGCGCCTACGAGCAGTACTTC.